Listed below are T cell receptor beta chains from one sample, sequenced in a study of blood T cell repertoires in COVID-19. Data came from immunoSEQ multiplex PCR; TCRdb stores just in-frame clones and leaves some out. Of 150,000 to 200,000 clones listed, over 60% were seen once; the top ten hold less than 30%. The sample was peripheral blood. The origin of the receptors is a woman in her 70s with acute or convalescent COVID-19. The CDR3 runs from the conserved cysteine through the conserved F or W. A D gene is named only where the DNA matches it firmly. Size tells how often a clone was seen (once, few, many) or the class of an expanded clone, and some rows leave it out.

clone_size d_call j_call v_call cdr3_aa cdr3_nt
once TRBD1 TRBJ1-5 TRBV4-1 CASSQQPRDSSNQPQHF TGCGCCAGCAGCCAACAACCCCGGGACAGTAGCAATCAGCCCCAGCATTTT
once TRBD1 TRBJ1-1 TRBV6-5 CASKGGVLNTEAFF TGTGCCAGCAAAGGGGGCGTCCTGAACACTGAAGCTTTCTTT
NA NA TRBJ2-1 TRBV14 CASSQPLGSGNEQFF TGTGCCAGCAGCCAACCCCTAGGCTCTGGCAATGAGCAGTTCTTC
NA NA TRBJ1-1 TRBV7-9 CASSFGSGIHTEAFF TGTGCCAGCAGCTTCGGCTCAGGCATCCACACTGAAGCTTTCTTT
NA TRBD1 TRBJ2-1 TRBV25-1 CASSGGQVESYNEQFF TGTGCCAGCAGTGGGGGACAGGTGGAAAGTTACAATGAGCAGTTCTTC
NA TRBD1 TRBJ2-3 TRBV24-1 CATSGDNRGWTTDTQYF TGTGCCACCAGTGGGGATAACAGGGGGTGGACCACAGATACGCAGTATTTT
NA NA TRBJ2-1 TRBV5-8 CASSPRGTLAYNEQFF TGTGCCAGCAGCCCGAGAGGGACTTTGGCCTACAATGAGCAGTTCTTC
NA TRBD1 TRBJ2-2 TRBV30 CAWRNRQGANTGELFF TGTGCCTGGAGAAACAGACAGGGGGCGAACACCGGGGAGCTGTTTTTT
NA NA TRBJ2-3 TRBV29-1 CSSGVVGDTQYF TGCAGCTCGGGGGTGGTGGGCGATACGCAGTATTTT
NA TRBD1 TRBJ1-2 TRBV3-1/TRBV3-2 CASSQGGGDYGYTF TGTGCCAGCAGCCAAGGAGGGGGCGACTATGGCTACACCTTC
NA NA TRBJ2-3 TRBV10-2 CATSFSDTQYF TGCGCCACTTCCTTCTCGGATACGCAGTATTTT
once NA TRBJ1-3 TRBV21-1 CASSTPKTGMRNTIYF TGTGCCAGCAGCACTCCAAAGACAGGGATGAGAAACACCATATATTTT
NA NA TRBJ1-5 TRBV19 CASSMRVEEPQHF TGTGCCAGTAGTATGAGGGTGGAGGAGCCCCAGCATTTT
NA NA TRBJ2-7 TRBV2 CASSVGRREEQYF TGTGCCAGCTCGGTGGGGCGCCGTGAAGAGCAGTACTTC
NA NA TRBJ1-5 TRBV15 CATSRDLTVGQPQHF TGTGCCACCAGCAGAGATTTGACAGTAGGTCAGCCCCAGCATTTT
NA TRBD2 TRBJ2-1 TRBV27 CASSRRLAGNNEQFF TGTGCCAGCAGTCGTAGACTAGCGGGTAACAATGAGCAGTTCTTC
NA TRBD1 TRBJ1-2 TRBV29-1 CSVDSGAGGKNGYTF TGCAGCGTTGATAGTGGGGCAGGGGGCAAGAATGGCTACACCTTC
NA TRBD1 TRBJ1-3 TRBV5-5 CASSWDRSSSGNTIYF TGTGCCAGCAGCTGGGACAGGTCGAGCTCTGGAAACACCATATATTTT
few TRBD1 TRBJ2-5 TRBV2 CASSGSGGVLQTQYF TGTGCCAGCAGTGGGTCAGGGGGCGTTCTGCAGACCCAGTACTTC
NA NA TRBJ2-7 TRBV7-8 CASSPEAQGYEQYF TGTGCCAGCAGCCCAGAGGCACAGGGCTACGAGCAGTACTTC
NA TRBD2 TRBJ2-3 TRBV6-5 CASSPTSFTDTQYF TGTGCCAGCAGCCCGACTAGCTTCACAGATACGCAGTATTTT
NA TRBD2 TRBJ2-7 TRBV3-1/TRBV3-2 CASSQLSLAGGEQYF TGTGCCAGCAGCCAATTATCCCTAGCGGGAGGGGAGCAGTACTTC